The T cell receptor beta chain described here comes from a study of blood T cell repertoires in COVID-19. Study-level information: Both acute and convalescent COVID-19 samples were obtained from the United States, Italy and Spain.

The V gene's germline CDR1 is SGDLS and CDR2 YYNGEE. There are 15 residues in the CDR3. Trimming took 0 bases from V and 8 from J, leaving 15 bases between them. TCRdb's copy holds only in-frame clones and misses some; the assay was immunoSEQ multiplex PCR. Of around 180,000 clones in the sample, around 80% were seen once. The sequenced material came from PBMCs or T cells enriched from blood (not recorded which). This receptor was taken from a woman aged 45-60 years with acute COVID-19. The chain combines TRBV9 with TRBJ2-1; maybe TRBD2 (6 bases). The CDR3 sequence: CASSVDVGGGDEQFF. CDR3 sequence (DNA): TGTGCCAGCAGCGTAGATGTGGGGGGTGGCGATGAGCAGTTCTTC.